This TCR beta chain was identified during a study of early T cells in non-severe SARS-CoV-2 infection. Study details: Sequencing targeted bulk RNA from unsorted whole blood, leaving chains unpaired. Study-level findings and limits: VDJdb matching skewed toward anti-spike CD8 responses, missing private and CD4 specificities.

The ends lost 6 bases at V and 0 bases at J; junction bases unmatched: 7. This CDR3 comprises 16 residues. Per the germline V gene, CDR1 is MNHNY and CDR2 is SVGAGI (reference sequence). Ten or more counts support this clonotype. The target antigen is unknown. TCRdb processed the 5' RACE reads anew with MiXCR; each CDR3 protein has one entry. The data contain about 84,000 distinct CDR3 sequences, 12% of them seen just once; the ten biggest clones take up under 3%. This TCR was recovered from an adult who was a healthcare worker with PCR-confirmed SARS-CoV-2 infection or an uninfected control (not recorded which). Sequenced material: whole blood. J is TRBJ2-3 and V is TRBV6-6; TRBD1 matches at 9 bases. The DNA for the CDR3 is TGTGCCAGCAGACACCGGGACAGGGTCAGCACAGATACGCAGTATTTT. Its translation: CASRHRDRVSTDTQYF.